The rows below give T cell receptor beta chains drawn from one sample of a study of post-analysis software for immune sequencing data. From the PCR reads, TCRdb called clonotypes with MiXCR, one entry per CDR3 protein. The profile shows about 800,000 distinct CDR3 sequences, less than 35% of them singletons. Specimen: blood. The origin of the receptors is a girl between 10 and 17 years old with multiple sclerosis. CDR3s include the opening cysteine and the closing phenylalanine or tryptophan. The D gene is left open where the match is weak. Clone sizes are given selectively: once, few, many, or a class where the clone is expanded.

J: TRBJ1-2; size: NA; D: NA; V: TRBV7-8; length: 14; DNA: TGTGCCAGCAGCTTAGAGGGCAATAACTATGGCTACACCTTC; CDR3: CASSLEGNNYGYTF
J: TRBJ2-1; size: few; D: TRBD1; V: TRBV7-2; length: 15; DNA: TGTGCCAGCAGCCCCCGGACAGGGACCAACAATGAGCAGTTCTTC; CDR3: CASSPRTGTNNEQFF
J: TRBJ2-7; size: NA; D: NA; V: TRBV6-6; length: 12; DNA: TGTGCCAGCAGCTCAGGTGGAACCGAGCAGTACTTC; CDR3: CASSSGGTEQYF
J: TRBJ2-6; size: many; D: NA; V: TRBV29-1; length: 15; DNA: TGCAGCGCCCAGGGGGGCAGCTCTGGGGCCAACGTCCTGACTTTC; CDR3: CSAQGGSSGANVLTF
J: TRBJ1-1; size: NA; D: TRBD1; V: TRBV4-1; length: 16; DNA: TGCGCCAGCAGCCAAGAAGGGGGGACAGGGAACACTGAAGCTTTCTTT; CDR3: CASSQEGGTGNTEAFF
J: TRBJ1-5; size: once; D: TRBD1; V: TRBV28; length: 13; DNA: TGTGCCAGGGACAGGGGGTCCAGTCAGCCCCAGCATTTT; CDR3: CARDRGSSQPQHF
J: TRBJ2-1; size: NA; D: TRBD2; V: TRBV18; length: 16; DNA: TGTGCCAGCTCACCTTGGACTAGCGGGGCGTACAATGAGCAGTTCTTC; CDR3: CASSPWTSGAYNEQFF
J: TRBJ2-1; size: many; D: NA; V: TRBV29-1; length: 11; DNA: TGCAGCGTTGAAAAAGTGGGTGAGCAGTTCTTC; CDR3: CSVEKVGEQFF
J: TRBJ1-5; size: few; D: NA; V: TRBV25-1; length: 11; DNA: TGTGCCAGCAGGACCAATCAGCCCCAGCATTTT; CDR3: CASRTNQPQHF
J: TRBJ1-4; size: NA; D: NA; V: TRBV5-1; length: 14; DNA: TGCGCCAGCAGCGAGGGCGGGGTTGATGAAAAACTGTTTTTT; CDR3: CASSEGGVDEKLFF
J: TRBJ2-5; size: NA; D: TRBD2; V: TRBV20-1; length: 15; DNA: TGCAGTGCTAGAGATTTGCAGCGGGGGCAAGAGACCCAGTACTTC; CDR3: CSARDLQRGQETQYF
J: TRBJ1-5; size: NA; D: NA; V: TRBV24-1; length: 13; DNA: TGTGCCACCGGAGGGGGGGTCGATCAGCCCCAGCATTTT; CDR3: CATGGGVDQPQHF
J: TRBJ1-2; size: few; D: TRBD1; V: TRBV3-1; length: 12; DNA: TGTGCCAGCAGCCCGGGACAGCGTGGCTACACCTTC; CDR3: CASSPGQRGYTF
J: TRBJ2-7; size: NA; D: TRBD2; V: TRBV3-1; length: 13; DNA: TGTGCCAGCAGCCAAGGGACTAGCGGCGAGCAGTACTTC; CDR3: CASSQGTSGEQYF
J: TRBJ2-7; size: few; D: NA; V: TRBV5-1; length: 14; DNA: TGCGCCAGCAGTCGCGACGGTAGCTCCTACGAGCAGTACTTC; CDR3: CASSRDGSSYEQYF
J: TRBJ2-2; size: once; D: NA; V: TRBV29-1; length: 12; DNA: TGCAGCGTTGAACAGGTGGCCGGGGAGCTGTTTTTT; CDR3: CSVEQVAGELFF
J: TRBJ2-6; size: NA; D: NA; V: TRBV5-1; length: 14; DNA: TGCGCCAGCAGCTTGGCCGGCAGCGCCAACGTCCGGACTTTC; CDR3: CASSLAGSANVRTF
J: TRBJ1-1; size: few; D: NA; V: TRBV28; length: 11; DNA: TGTGCCAGCAGTCCCCTCGCTGAAGCTTTCTTT; CDR3: CASSPLAEAFF
J: TRBJ1-1; size: NA; D: NA; V: TRBV5-1; length: 14; DNA: TGCGCCAGCAGCTTGGAATGGGGGCAGACTGAAGCTTTCTTT; CDR3: CASSLEWGQTEAFF
J: TRBJ1-2; size: NA; D: NA; V: TRBV27; length: 14; DNA: TGTGCCAGCAGTTTCTCTCCAGCTAACTATGGCTACACCTTC; CDR3: CASSFSPANYGYTF
J: TRBJ2-1; size: NA; D: TRBD1; V: TRBV3-1; length: 19; DNA: TGTGCCAGCAGCCAAGATTGGGCCAGGGGGCCGGTGAAACCCAATGAGCAGTTCTTC; CDR3: CASSQDWARGPVKPNEQFF
J: TRBJ2-1; size: NA; D: TRBD2; V: TRBV10-3; length: 19; DNA: TGTGCCATCAGTGATGGGGCTAGCGGGAGGGCCAGGGTCCGGCATGAGCAGTTCTTC; CDR3: CAISDGASGRARVRHEQFF
J: TRBJ2-6; size: NA; D: NA; V: TRBV6-6; length: 16; DNA: TGTGCCAGCAGGTCACAGGGATCCCCCGGGGCCAACGTCCTGACTTTC; CDR3: CASRSQGSPGANVLTF
J: TRBJ1-2; size: many; D: TRBD1; V: TRBV12-3/TRBV12-4; length: 13; DNA: TGTGCCAGCAGCCCGGGACAGGGCAGAGGCTACACCTTC; CDR3: CASSPGQGRGYTF
J: TRBJ2-5; size: few; D: NA; V: TRBV20-1; length: 14; DNA: TGCAGTGCTAGAGGAGAGGGGGGTTGGGAGACCCAGTACTTC; CDR3: CSARGEGGWETQYF
J: TRBJ2-6; size: NA; D: TRBD1; V: TRBV12-3/TRBV12-4; length: 17; DNA: TGTGCCAGCAGAAAGGGACAGGTTTCTATTGGGGCCAACGTCCTGACTTTC; CDR3: CASRKGQVSIGANVLTF
J: TRBJ2-7; size: few; D: TRBD1; V: TRBV6-5; length: 15; DNA: TGTGCCAGCAGCAGGGGACAGGGGGCAGGATACGAGCAGTACTTC; CDR3: CASSRGQGAGYEQYF
J: TRBJ2-2; size: NA; D: NA; V: TRBV11-2; length: 18; DNA: TGTGCCAGCAGCTTCATGAGGGCGGTGGCAGGGAACACCGGGGAGCTGTTTTTT; CDR3: CASSFMRAVAGNTGELFF
J: TRBJ2-1; size: NA; D: NA; V: TRBV5-1; length: 15; DNA: TGCGCCAGCAGCTTGGGAGGGGCCCCCAACAATGAGCAGTTCTTC; CDR3: CASSLGGAPNNEQFF
J: TRBJ2-1; size: NA; D: NA; V: TRBV15; length: 16; DNA: TGTGCCACCAGCCTCCTTTTGGGAGATAGTAGGAATGAGCAGTTCTTC; CDR3: CATSLLLGDSRNEQFF
J: TRBJ1-5; size: NA; D: NA; V: TRBV7-2; length: 14; DNA: TGTGCCAGCAGCTTGGCGCCGGTTAATCAGCCCCAGCATTTT; CDR3: CASSLAPVNQPQHF
J: TRBJ2-1; size: few; D: TRBD2; V: TRBV7-8; length: 18; DNA: TGTGCCAGCAGCGCCGGACTAGCGGGAGGGAGCTCCTACAATGAGCAGTTCTTC; CDR3: CASSAGLAGGSSYNEQFF
J: TRBJ1-5; size: once; D: NA; V: TRBV20-1; length: 15; DNA: TGCAGTGCTAGAGGGCCAGGGAGTGACGGTCAGCCCCAGCATTTT; CDR3: CSARGPGSDGQPQHF
J: TRBJ2-1; size: NA; D: NA; V: TRBV11-3; length: 10; DNA: TGTGCCGAAACGGGGAATGAGCAGTTCTTC; CDR3: CAETGNEQFF
J: TRBJ2-1; size: few; D: NA; V: TRBV29-1; length: 15; DNA: TGCAGCGTTGAGACCGGTATGAACTGCTACAATGAGCAGTTCTTC; CDR3: CSVETGMNCYNEQFF
J: TRBJ2-1; size: NA; D: TRBD2; V: TRBV10-3; length: 16; DNA: TGTGCCATCAGTGAGTGGGGACTAGCGATCTACAATGAGCAGTTCTTC; CDR3: CAISEWGLAIYNEQFF
J: TRBJ2-1; size: many; D: NA; V: TRBV5-1; length: 15; DNA: TGCGCCAGCAGAAAGGAACTGGACAAATACAATGAGCAGTTCTTC; CDR3: CASRKELDKYNEQFF
J: TRBJ2-7; size: few; D: TRBD2; V: TRBV7-2; length: 15; DNA: TGTGCCAGCAGCTTCCCAGCGGGATTATCCTACGAGCAGTACTTC; CDR3: CASSFPAGLSYEQYF
J: TRBJ1-2; size: NA; D: NA; V: TRBV4-1; length: 16; DNA: TGCGCCAGCAGCGCGTCGCGGGCGGGTCTGGACTATGGCTACACCTTC; CDR3: CASSASRAGLDYGYTF
J: TRBJ1-2; size: NA; D: TRBD1; V: TRBV6-5; length: 16; DNA: TGTGCCAGCAGGGGACAGGGATCAGGGGATAGGCGGGGCTACACCTTC; CDR3: CASRGQGSGDRRGYTF
J: TRBJ1-6; size: NA; D: NA; V: TRBV5-1; length: 14; DNA: TGCGCCAGCAGCGCGGCCCTGGGCGGGTCACCCCTCCACTTT; CDR3: CASSAALGGSPLHF
J: TRBJ2-7; size: few; D: NA; V: TRBV20-1; length: 14; DNA: TGCAGTGCTAGAGGATTGCGGGACCTCTACGAGCAGTACTTC; CDR3: CSARGLRDLYEQYF
J: TRBJ1-2; size: few; D: NA; V: TRBV27; length: 15; DNA: TGTGCCAGCAGTCTAACCCCACAGGGAATCCATGGCTACACCTTC; CDR3: CASSLTPQGIHGYTF
J: TRBJ1-2; size: NA; D: NA; V: TRBV4-3; length: 16; DNA: TGCGCCAGCAGCCAAGATAGGGGAAACAAGTTCAATGGCTACACCTTC; CDR3: CASSQDRGNKFNGYTF
J: TRBJ2-1; size: NA; D: TRBD2; V: TRBV4-1; length: 17; DNA: TGCGCCAGCAGCCCCAGAGGACTAGCGGGAGCCTACAATGAGCAGTTCTTC; CDR3: CASSPRGLAGAYNEQFF
J: TRBJ1-2; size: NA; D: NA; V: TRBV10-3; length: 14; DNA: TGTGCCATCAGGGTACAGGGCCCGAACTATGGCTACACCTTC; CDR3: CAIRVQGPNYGYTF
J: TRBJ1-1; size: NA; D: TRBD1; V: TRBV6-5; length: 12; DNA: TGTGCCAGCAGTTACCCAGGGGGCGCGGCTTTCTTT; CDR3: CASSYPGGAAFF
J: TRBJ1-2; size: NA; D: NA; V: TRBV5-1; length: 15; DNA: TGCGCCAGCCGAAAGGAGGAGGGACCGAGCTATGGCTACACCTTC; CDR3: CASRKEEGPSYGYTF
J: TRBJ2-1; size: NA; D: NA; V: TRBV5-1; length: 17; DNA: TGCGCCAGCAGCCACGAGGAGGTCCTAAGGGGGGTTGTTGAGCAGTTCTTC; CDR3: CASSHEEVLRGVVEQFF
J: TRBJ2-7; size: few; D: NA; V: TRBV29-1; length: 12; DNA: TGCAGCGTTTCATTGCGGTCCTACGAGCAGTACTTC; CDR3: CSVSLRSYEQYF
J: TRBJ2-1; size: many; D: TRBD2; V: TRBV5-1; length: 13; DNA: TGCGCCAGCAGGACTAGCGGGGGCAATGAGCAGTTCTTC; CDR3: CASRTSGGNEQFF
J: TRBJ1-1; size: few; D: NA; V: TRBV20-1; length: 15; DNA: TGCAGTGCACTTGGGAGGTCCGCAATGAACACTGAAGCTTTCTTT; CDR3: CSALGRSAMNTEAFF
J: TRBJ1-1; size: NA; D: TRBD1; V: TRBV20-1; length: 13; DNA: TGCAGTGCTATGGGACAGTTGGACACTGAAGCTTTCTTT; CDR3: CSAMGQLDTEAFF